This T cell receptor (beta chain) derives from a study of T cells in Graves' hyperthyroidism and ophthalmopathy. On this clonotype: This may be a read error: a much more frequent sequence differs by one nucleotide.

Looked up from germline, CDR1 is MNHEY and CDR2 is SMNVEV (reference sequence). This CDR3 spans 16 amino acids. The junction had 9 bases not matched to a gene; V was cut back by 3 bases and J by 6 bases. From RNA transcripts, TCR beta CDR3 regions were amplified. The study used the HTBI primer set for a first-round RT-PCR of the TCR CDR3. A single record per CDR3 protein comes from TCRdb applying MiXCR to the multiplex PCR reads. The sample lists 550,000 to 800,000 distinct CDR3 sequences; about 18% were seen once. V gene TRBV27 combines with J gene TRBJ1-2; 11 positions agree with TRBD1. The receptor comes from a man aged 45-65 years with Graves' hyperthyroidism. Sequencing was performed on blood. DNA of the CDR3: TGTGCCAGCAGTTTGCGCCGTGGACAGGGGGCCCATGGCTACACCTTC. This encodes CASSLRRGQGAHGYTF.